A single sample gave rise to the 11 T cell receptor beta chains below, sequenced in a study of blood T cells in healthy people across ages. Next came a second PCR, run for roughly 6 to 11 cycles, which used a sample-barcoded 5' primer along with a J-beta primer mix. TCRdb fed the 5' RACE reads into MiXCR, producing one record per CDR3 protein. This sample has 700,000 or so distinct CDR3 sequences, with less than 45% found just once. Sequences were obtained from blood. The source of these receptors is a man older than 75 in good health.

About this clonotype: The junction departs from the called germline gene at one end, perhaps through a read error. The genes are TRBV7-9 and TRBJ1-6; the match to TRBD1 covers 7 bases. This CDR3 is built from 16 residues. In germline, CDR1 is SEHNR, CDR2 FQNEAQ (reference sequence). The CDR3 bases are TGTGCCAGCAGCACACAGGGGACAGCAAATTATTCGCCCCTCCACTTT. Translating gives CASSTQGTANYSPLHF.

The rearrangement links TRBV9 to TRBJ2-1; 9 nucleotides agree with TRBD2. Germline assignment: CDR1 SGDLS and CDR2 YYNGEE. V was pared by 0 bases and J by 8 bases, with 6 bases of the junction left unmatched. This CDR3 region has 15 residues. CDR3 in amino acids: CASSVGSGSAYEQFF. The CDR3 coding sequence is TGTGCCAGCAGCGTAGGTAGCGGGAGTGCCTATGAGCAGTTCTTC.

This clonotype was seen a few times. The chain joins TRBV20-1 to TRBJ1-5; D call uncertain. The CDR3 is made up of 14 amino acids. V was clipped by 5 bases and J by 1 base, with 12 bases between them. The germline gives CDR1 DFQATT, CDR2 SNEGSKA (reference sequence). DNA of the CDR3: TGCAGTGCTTGGAAGGGCGGGAGCAATCAGCCCCAGCATTTT. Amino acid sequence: CSAWKGGSNQPQHF.

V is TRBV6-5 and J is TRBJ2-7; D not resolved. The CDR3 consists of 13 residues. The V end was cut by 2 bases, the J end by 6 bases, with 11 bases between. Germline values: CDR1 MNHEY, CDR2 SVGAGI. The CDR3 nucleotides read TGTGCCAGCAGTTACGGGTTATCGGGCGAGCAGTACTTC. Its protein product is CASSYGLSGEQYF.

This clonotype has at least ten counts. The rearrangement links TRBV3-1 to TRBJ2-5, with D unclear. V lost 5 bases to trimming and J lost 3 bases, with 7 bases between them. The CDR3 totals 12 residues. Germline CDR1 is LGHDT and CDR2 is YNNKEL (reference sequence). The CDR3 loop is CASSSDEETQYF. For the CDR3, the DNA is TGTGCCAGCAGCTCGGATGAAGAGACCCAGTACTTC.

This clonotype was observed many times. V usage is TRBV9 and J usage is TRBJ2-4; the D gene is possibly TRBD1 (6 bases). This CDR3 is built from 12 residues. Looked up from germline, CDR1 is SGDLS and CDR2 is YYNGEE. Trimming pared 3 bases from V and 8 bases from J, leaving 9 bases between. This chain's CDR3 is CASSDEGDIQYF. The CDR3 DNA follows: TGTGCCAGCAGCGATGAGGGGGACATTCAGTACTTC. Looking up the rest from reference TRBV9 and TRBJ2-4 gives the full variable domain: DSGVTQTPKHLITATGQRVTLRCSPRSGDLSVYWYQQSLDQGLQFLIQYYNGEERAKGNILERFSAQQFPDLHSELNLSSLELGDSALYFCASSDEGDIQYFGAGTRLSVL.

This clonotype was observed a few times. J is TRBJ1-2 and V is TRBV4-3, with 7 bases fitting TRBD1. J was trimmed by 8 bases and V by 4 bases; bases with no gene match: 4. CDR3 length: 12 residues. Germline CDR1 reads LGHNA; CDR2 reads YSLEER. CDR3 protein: CASSLGQSGYTF. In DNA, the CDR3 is TGCGCCAGCAGCCTGGGACAGAGCGGCTACACCTTC.

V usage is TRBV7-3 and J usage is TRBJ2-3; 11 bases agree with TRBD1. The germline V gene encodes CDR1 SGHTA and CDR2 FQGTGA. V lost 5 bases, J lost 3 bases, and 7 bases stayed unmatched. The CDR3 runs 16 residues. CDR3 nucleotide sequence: TGTGCCAGCAGCCGGACAGGGGGCGTTAGTACAGATACGCAGTATTTT. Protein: CASSRTGGVSTDTQYF.

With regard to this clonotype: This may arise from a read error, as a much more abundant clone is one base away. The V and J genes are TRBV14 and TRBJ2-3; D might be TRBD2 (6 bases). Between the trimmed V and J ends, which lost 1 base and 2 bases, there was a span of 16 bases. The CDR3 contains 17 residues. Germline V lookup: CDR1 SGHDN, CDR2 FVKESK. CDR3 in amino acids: CASSQVYSGELTDTQYF. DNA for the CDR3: TGTGCCAGCAGCCAAGTTTATAGCGGAGAACTCACAGATACGCAGTATTTT. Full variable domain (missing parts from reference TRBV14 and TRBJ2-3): EAGVTQFPSHSVIEKGQTVTLRCDPISGHDNLYWYRRVMGKEIKFLLHFVKESKQDESGMPNNRFLAERTGGTYSTLKVQPAELEDSGVYFCASSQVYSGELTDTQYFGPGTRLTVL.

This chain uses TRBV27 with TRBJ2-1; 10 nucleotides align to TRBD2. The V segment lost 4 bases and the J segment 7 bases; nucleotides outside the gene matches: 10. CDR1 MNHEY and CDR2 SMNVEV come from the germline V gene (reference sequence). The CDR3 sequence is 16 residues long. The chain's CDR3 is CASSSTTSGRGNEQFF. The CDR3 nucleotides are TGTGCCAGCAGTTCAACGACTAGCGGGCGGGGGAATGAGCAGTTCTTC.

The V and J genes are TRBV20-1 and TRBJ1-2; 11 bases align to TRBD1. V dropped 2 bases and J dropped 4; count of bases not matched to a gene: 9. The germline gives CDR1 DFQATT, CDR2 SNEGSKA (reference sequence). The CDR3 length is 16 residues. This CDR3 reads CSARSRDRGNPYGYTF. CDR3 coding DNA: TGCAGTGCTAGAAGCCGGGACAGGGGGAACCCCTATGGCTACACCTTC.